This is a list of T cell receptor beta chains from one sample in a study of Graves' ophthalmopathy and Graves' hyperthyroidism. A single record per CDR3 protein comes from TCRdb applying MiXCR to the multiplex PCR reads. The table has 200,000 to 250,000 distinct CDR3 sequences, 20% to 25% seen once. Sequencing was performed on peripheral blood. The receptors derive from a woman aged 45-65 years with Graves' ophthalmopathy. The CDR3 runs from the conserved cysteine through the conserved F or W. Clone size, where shown, is once, few, many, or a class for clones that have expanded.

v_gene: TRBV11-1; abundance: few; len: 16; CDR3aa: CASSHRDGPSGNTIYF
v_gene: TRBV2; abundance: few; len: 14; CDR3aa: CASSDRVVNSPLHF
v_gene: TRBV5-1; abundance: many; len: 14; CDR3aa: CASSFSRSEETQYF
v_gene: TRBV6-2/TRBV6-3; abundance: many; len: 14; CDR3aa: CASSYLGQTYGYTF
v_gene: TRBV5-1; abundance: many; len: 15; CDR3aa: CASSVQGADTGELFF
v_gene: TRBV30; abundance: -; len: 11; CDR3aa: CAWSGAGELFF
v_gene: TRBV6-5; abundance: many; len: 13; CDR3aa: CASSYQGNQPQHF
v_gene: TRBV24-1; abundance: -; len: 13; CDR3aa: CATSDGVQETQYF
v_gene: TRBV6-2/TRBV6-3; abundance: -; len: 18; CDR3aa: CASSSSRGTANLTYGYTF
v_gene: TRBV19; abundance: many; len: 12; CDR3aa: CASSIDRETQYF
v_gene: TRBV7-8; abundance: many; len: 15; CDR3aa: CASSSTERSNQPQHF
v_gene: TRBV25-1; abundance: few; len: 12; CDR3aa: CASRQGFGVLFF
v_gene: TRBV2; abundance: -; len: 15; CDR3aa: CASSNGDPIGETQYF
v_gene: TRBV6-5; abundance: many; len: 11; CDR3aa: CASVRGNTIYF